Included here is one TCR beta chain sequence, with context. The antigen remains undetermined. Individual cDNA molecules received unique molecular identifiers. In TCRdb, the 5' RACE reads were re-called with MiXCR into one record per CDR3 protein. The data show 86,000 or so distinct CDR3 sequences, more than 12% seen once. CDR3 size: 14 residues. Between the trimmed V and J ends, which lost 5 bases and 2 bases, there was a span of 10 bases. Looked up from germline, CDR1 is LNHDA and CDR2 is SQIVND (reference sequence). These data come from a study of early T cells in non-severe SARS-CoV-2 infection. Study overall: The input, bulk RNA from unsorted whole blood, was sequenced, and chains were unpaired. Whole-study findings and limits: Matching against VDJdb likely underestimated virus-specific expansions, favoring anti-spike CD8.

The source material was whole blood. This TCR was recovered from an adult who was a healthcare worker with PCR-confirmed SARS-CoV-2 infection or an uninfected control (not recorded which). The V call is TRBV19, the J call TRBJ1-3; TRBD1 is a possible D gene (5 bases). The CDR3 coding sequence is TGTGCCAGTAGTTGGAGAGGGGCTGGAAACACCATATATTTT. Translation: CASSWRGAGNTIYF.